This T cell receptor (beta chain) was sequenced in a study of T cell responses to AZD1222 COVID-19 vaccine (TCRdb year 2021). With respect to the entire study: Because spike-specific TCR depth and breadth did not differ between the two schedules, AZD1222 recipients who got a second dose at roughly 4 weeks were pooled with those who got a second dose at roughly 12 weeks. TCR sequencing covered 230 or so trial participants: nearly 210 given two doses of AZD1222 and around 25 given two doses of MenACWY control vaccine. Trial participants were enrolled by age into subgroups of 18-55, 56-69 and 70-plus years, and roughly 150, 30 and 60 TCR-sequenced participants, respectively, were included in these subgroups.

The CDR3 regions of human TCRbeta chains were analyzed by immunosequencing. In the original analysis: Repertoire TCRs were matched against a reference library of SARS-CoV-2-specific TCRs generated with the MIRA antigen-specificity platform. Breadth meant the fraction of unique TCRs that were SARS-CoV-2-associated, whereas depth meant the fraction of total T cells that were SARS-CoV-2-associated. Using the MIRA data, each spike-specific TCR was mapped to the spike region that the TCR reacts to and placed in a CD4 or CD8 class. Log10-transformed breadth and depth values were compared by one-way ANOVA with Sidak's multiple comparisons tests. What TCRdb holds here is the immuneACCESS table cut down to in-frame rearrangements. Part of the clones is not present; checked against another copy, under half of the missing clones reflect an unresolved V gene, and the others are unexplained. For V, J and clone size, that table is used; D and trimming come from the DNA. This sample holds roughly 150,000 clones; approximately 90% were observed only once. Of the sample, 4.4% is held by the ten largest clones.

As to this clone: The target of this receptor is not known. The input lacks base qualities; no much larger clone sits a single base away.

The paper as a whole reports these results and caveats: A significant rise in spike-specific TCR breadth and depth was observed after two AZD1222 doses relative to day 0 and relative to MenACWY recipients. Nearly half of unique spike-specific TCRs reportedly recognized epitopes outside regions mutated in the B.1.351 and B.1.1.7 variants. Participants were mostly white British, with more females than males. The authors suggested clonal diversity may have been underestimated. Vaccine-associated CD4 TCRs spanned the whole spike protein, with dominant responses in regions 160-218 and 743-854. Conclusions about previously exposed vaccinees were limited because only six or seven AZD1222 recipients were SARS-CoV-2 seropositive at baseline. In the small 56-69-year group, the increase in depth fell short of significance, most likely because of low power. Because no day 14 peak-response samples were available, repertoires were characterized only after the peak T cell response.

The time point label here, explained by the study, means: baseline before first vaccination. The vaccinee samples were drawn from two UK trials, COV001 and COV002, one of which was a single-blind randomized controlled phase 2/3 trial testing AZD1222 (ChAdOx1 nCoV-19) in healthy adults. For TCRbeta chain sequencing, PBMC samples were collected from trial participants at day 0 and at day 28 after the second dose. The source material was peripheral blood, sampled on day 0 of AZD1222 vaccination. This clonotype originated in an adult in good health.

The bases are TGTGCCAGCAGCCTGGAGGGTGCCAAAAATCAGCCCCAGCATTTT. Its protein is CASSLEGAKNQPQHF. The V and J genes are TRBV7-8 and TRBJ1-5; no D gene call is confident. The CDR3 runs 15 residues from the cysteine to the phenylalanine. Only the CDR3 DNA is retained, 45 bases long and in frame from the first base. V and J lose 5 bases and 4 bases, and a span of 15 bases separates them. The CDR1 and CDR2 encoded by the germline V gene are SGHVS and FQNEAQ.